Given below is one T cell receptor (beta chain) in context. Under the authors' procedure: Scientists estimated how many nucleated cells there were by amplifying reference gene primers. TCRdb keeps only in-frame clones here, not all; method: immunoSEQ multiplex PCR. V and J calls and clone size are copied from that table; D and trimming were computed from the DNA. The sample gives about 110,000 clones, roughly 80% of which show up once; 1.5% to 1.9% is in the top ten. This entry is derived from a study of blood T cell repertoires in COVID-19. Study summary: Spain, Italy and the United States supplied samples that represented acute and convalescent COVID-19. Nucleic acid was either cDNA or gDNA, and it came from T cells, B-cell-depleted T cells, or PBMCs.

Germline lookup yields CDR1 DFQATT and CDR2 SNEGSKA (reference sequence). Trimming took 4 bases from V and 2 from J, leaving 2 bases between them. The CDR3 runs to 10 residues. The sample comprised peripheral blood. The receptor was derived from a man aged 50-60 years with acute or convalescent COVID-19. The chain joins TRBV20-1 to TRBJ1-2, with D unclear. CDR3 residues: CSAINYGYTF. In DNA form, the CDR3 reads TGCAGTGCTATAAACTATGGCTACACCTTC.